This TCR beta chain comes out of a study of T cell responses to AZD1222 COVID-19 vaccine. Broader study findings: It was only a handful of AZD1222 recipients who were seropositive at baseline.

Only a few counts were recorded for this clone. Its specificity is unknown. The data were produced by immunoSEQ multiplex PCR, yet TCRdb's version contains in-frame clones alone and is incomplete. The table includes about 120,000 clones, about 89% detected once. The specimen comprised peripheral blood, sampled on day 0 of AZD1222 vaccination. The receptor was isolated from an adult in good health.

The CDR3 nucleotides read TGCGCCAGCAGGACTAGCGATTCTGCGAGCGGGGAGCTGTTTTTT. It specifies CASRTSDSASGELFF. The gene calls are TRBV5-1 and TRBJ2-2; 8 nucleotides agree with TRBD2. The CDR3 spans 15 residues. V was clipped by 5 bases and J by 7 bases; unmatched bases: 10. CDR1 is SGHRS and CDR2 is YFSETQ in the germline V gene.